These 30 T cell receptor beta chains were sequenced from one sample in a study of neurological immune-mediated disorders. TCRdb re-analysed the 5' RACE reads in MiXCR, keeping a single row per CDR3 protein. The sample includes more than 50,000 distinct CDR3 sequences, about 25% seen only once; the top ten take less than 6%. The time point: technical triplicate 2. Input material: PBMCs. Source of these receptors: a man aged 60 to 75 with HTLV-1-associated myelopathy (HAM/TSP).

In the case of this clonotype: This may be a read error, as it is one base from a much larger clone. The V and J genes are TRBV2 and TRBJ2-3; 12 bases are a match to TRBD2. Germline V gene lookup returns CDR1 SNHLY and CDR2 FYNNEI. Germline trimming cut 9 bases from V and 0 bases from J; bases unmatched to any gene: 7. This CDR3 is built from 16 residues. This chain's CDR3 is CARSETSGGSTDTQYF. CDR3 bases: TGTGCCAGAAGCGAAACTAGCGGGGGGAGCACAGATACGCAGTATTTT. The complete variable domain, with remaining parts taken from reference TRBV2 and TRBJ2-3, reads EPEVTQTPSHQVTQMGQEVILRCVPISNHLYFYWYRQILGQKVEFLVSFYNNEISEKSEIFDDQFSVERPDGSNFTLKIRSTKLEDSAMYFCARSETSGGSTDTQYFGPGTRLTVL.

The rearrangement uses TRBV20-1 and TRBJ2-1; the match to TRBD2 covers 13 bases. With V trimmed by 7 bases and J by 4 bases, 10 bases remained unmatched. The CDR3 runs 16 residues. CDR1 is DFQATT and CDR2 is SNEGSKA in the germline V gene (reference sequence). The CDR3 DNA sequence: TGCAGTGTCCTCGGGACTAGCGGGACCAGATACAATGAGCAGTTCTTC. Translation: CSVLGTSGTRYNEQFF.

This chain uses TRBV18 with TRBJ1-5, with D unclear. The CDR3 loop spans 14 amino acids. CDR1 KGHSH and CDR2 LQKENI come from the germline V gene. With 2 bases removed from V and 4 bases from J, the gap between germline ends came to 9 bases. The CDR3 DNA is TGTGCCAGCTCACCATCCCCCAGAAATCAGCCCCAGCATTTT. Protein sequence: CASSPSPRNQPQHF.

This clonotype was counted only a few times. The chain combines TRBV9 with TRBJ1-6; maybe TRBD1 (5 bases). V was clipped by 1 base and J by 6 bases, with 11 bases between them. CDR1 and CDR2 from the germline V gene are SGDLS and YYNGEE. The length of the CDR3 is 15 residues. In DNA, the CDR3 is TGTGCCAGCAGCGTATCCCCAGGGTTTAATTCACCCCTCCACTTT. Protein product: CASSVSPGFNSPLHF.

This clonotype was seen repeatedly, ten times or more. The chain combines TRBV29-1 with TRBJ1-2; 11 bases map to TRBD1. The CDR3 has 17 amino acids. CDR1 SQVTM and CDR2 ANQGSEA come from the germline V gene. The V and J ends lost 6 bases and 4 bases, in that order; junction bases with no gene match: 16. The CDR3 sequence: CSVSSGQGAYSPYGYTF. The DNA of the CDR3 is TGCAGCGTATCATCAGGACAGGGGGCGTATTCACCCTATGGCTACACCTTC.

A note on this clonotype: It may be a read error: a sequence one base away is much more abundant. This chain uses TRBV20-1 with TRBJ1-1, with unresolved D. In germline, CDR1 is DFQATT, CDR2 SNEGSKA (reference sequence). V was shortened by 6 bases and J by 1 base, with 27 bases between the two germline ends. This CDR3 contains 18 residues. CDR3 coding DNA: TGCAGTGCCGAAGGAAGCAGCGGAAGACGGGTTGGGAACACTGAAGCTTTCTTT. This translates into CSAEGSSGRRVGNTEAFF.

This clonotype was recorded many times. The chain joins TRBV29-1 to TRBJ2-5; 7 nucleotides align to TRBD1. In germline, CDR1 is SQVTM, CDR2 ANQGSEA. This CDR3 region has 13 residues. Trimming took 5 bases from V and 2 from J; bases not matched to a gene: 5. CDR3 in amino acids: CSVRDSQQETQYF. In DNA, the CDR3 is TGCAGCGTTCGGGACAGTCAGCAAGAGACCCAGTACTTC.

The gene calls are TRBV4-1 and TRBJ2-7; D remains unclear. V shed 1 base and J shed 3 bases, with 13 bases lying between them. Germline-derived CDR1 and CDR2 are MGHRA and YSYEKL. The CDR3 length is 15 residues. The CDR3 protein is CASSQGLPRSYEQYF. In nucleotides, the CDR3 is TGCGCCAGCAGCCAAGGTCTCCCTCGGAGCTACGAGCAGTACTTC.

This clonotype was observed many times. The chain uses TRBV20-1 and TRBJ2-5, with D perhaps TRBD2 (7 bases). Trimming removed 5 bases at V and 4 bases at J, with 14 bases between. The length of the CDR3 is 13 residues. Germline V lookup: CDR1 DFQATT, CDR2 SNEGSKA (reference sequence). For the CDR3, the DNA is TGCAGTGCTTCGGGGGCTAGCGGAGAGACCCAGTACTTC. It translates to CSASGASGETQYF.

A few counts support this clonotype. The V and J genes are TRBV5-6 and TRBJ2-6, with D unclear. Germline V gene sequence: CDR1 SGHDT, CDR2 YYEEEE. The CDR3 is made up of 17 amino acids. Deletions cut 1 base from V and 0 bases from J, with 11 bases between. This chain's CDR3 is CASSLSGRYSGANVLTF. CDR3 DNA sequence: TGTGCCAGCAGCTTGTCTGGACGATACTCTGGGGCCAACGTCCTGACTTTC.

This clonotype showed up many times. The chain uses TRBV10-3 and TRBJ2-3; perhaps TRBD2 as D (6 bases). This CDR3 is 13 amino acids long. V lost 3 bases, J lost 12 bases, and 16 bases lay in between. CDR1 is ENHRY and CDR2 is SYGVKD in the germline V gene. In DNA, the CDR3 is TGTGCCATCAGTGACCAGCTAGCGAGAGACCAGTATTTT. Translating it yields CAISDQLARDQYF.

This chain links TRBV25-1 with TRBJ2-7, with 7 positions matching TRBD1. J lost 5 bases, V lost 3 bases, and 4 bases had no gene match. Germline-derived CDR1 and CDR2 are MGHDK and SYGVNS. The CDR3 totals 13 residues. The CDR3 here is CASSDQQGNEQYF. The CDR3 nucleotides are TGTGCCAGCAGTGATCAACAGGGGAACGAGCAGTACTTC.

Ten or more counts support this clonotype. The gene calls are TRBV5-1 and TRBJ2-1; D call uncertain. Germline V gene data show CDR1 as SGHRS and CDR2 as YFSETQ. V was pared by 4 bases and J by 7 bases, with 15 bases between. The CDR3 covers 14 residues. This CDR3 is CASSDHYLQNEQFF. The CDR3 bases are TGCGCCAGCAGCGACCACTACCTCCAGAATGAGCAGTTCTTC.

This clonotype was recorded many times. At one of its ends the junction is not consistent with the germline gene, which may arise from a read error. This chain connects TRBV7-2 to TRBJ2-3; D is possibly TRBD2 (5 bases). This CDR3 comprises 14 residues. Germline V gives CDR1 SGHTA, CDR2 FQGNSA. The CDR3 is CASSLAGATHTQYF. Here the CDR3 DNA reads TGTGCCAGCAGCTTAGCGGGAGCCACACATACGCAGTATTTT.

This clonotype has at least ten counts. The chain's CDR3 is CASSLSLWDSLNEQFF. The CDR3 coding sequence is TGCGCCAGCAGCTTGTCACTCTGGGACAGCCTCAATGAGCAGTTCTTC. V is TRBV5-1 and J is TRBJ2-1; 7 bases match TRBD1. From germline, CDR1 is SGHRS and CDR2 YFSETQ. The CDR3 is 16 amino acids. V lost 1 base to trimming and J lost 6 bases; unmatched junction nucleotides: 10.

With respect to this clonotype: A much larger clone lies a single base off, so this may be a read error. V is TRBV7-2 and J is TRBJ1-1, with D possibly being TRBD1 (6 bases). The CDR3 contains 16 residues. Germline CDR1 is SGHTA and CDR2 is FQGNSA. Here the CDR3 DNA reads TGTGCCAACAGCTTATATAGGGGGGCACTGAACACTGAAGCTTTCTTT. It specifies CANSLYRGALNTEAFF.

A remark on this clonotype: It may be a read error: a sequence one base away is much more abundant. The chain couples TRBV2 to TRBJ2-1; no clear D gene. Germline V gene sequence: CDR1 SNHLY, CDR2 FYNNEI. The CDR3 is made up of 12 amino acids. The CDR3 reads CANSVGVGEQFF. The DNA of the CDR3 is TGTGCCAACAGTGTTGGGGTTGGGGAGCAGTTCTTC.

This clonotype was counted many times. The junction departs from the called germline gene at one end, perhaps through a read error. The rearrangement links TRBV20-1 to TRBJ2-1; 12 bases line up with TRBD2. The CDR3 totals 16 residues. Germline lookup yields CDR1 DFQATT and CDR2 SNEGSKA (reference sequence). The CDR3: CSARKRLAGEYSEQFF. The DNA for the CDR3 is TGCAGTGCTAGAAAACGACTAGCGGGAGAATACAGTGAGCAGTTCTTC.

This clonotype was seen many times. This chain connects TRBV7-2 to TRBJ2-7; 10 bases are a match to TRBD2. Per germline, CDR1 SGHTA and CDR2 FQGNSA. The CDR3 is 17 residues long. With 7 bases clipped from V and 5 bases from J, the junction kept 17 bases outside the gene matches. The CDR3 here is CASNPVGGSGRMDEQYF. CDR3 coding DNA: TGTGCCAGCAACCCAGTGGGGGGTAGCGGGAGGATGGACGAGCAGTACTTC.

This clonotype was seen only a few times. The chain links TRBV4-2 to TRBJ2-1; D unclear. The CDR3 totals 17 residues. Germline CDR1 and CDR2: LGHNA and YNFKEQ. Deletions cut 1 base from V and 0 bases from J, with 13 bases between. CDR3 nucleotides: TGTGCCAGCAGCCAAGCCCCTGCGGCAAGCTCCTACAATGAGCAGTTCTTC. Translation: CASSQAPAASSYNEQFF.

This clonotype appeared a few times. The chain links TRBV5-1 to TRBJ2-6; the D is unclear. CDR3 length equals 16 residues. The ends were cut back, 2 bases at V and 0 bases at J, with 9 bases in the middle. CDR1 is SGHRS, CDR2 YFSETQ, per germline. The CDR3 is CASSLISSSGANVLTF. The CDR3 nucleotides read TGCGCCAGCAGCTTAATATCTAGCTCTGGGGCCAACGTCCTGACTTTC.

The chain is built from TRBV6-5 and TRBJ2-2; 8 positions match TRBD1. The V and J ends lost 5 bases and 1 base, in that order; junction bases with no gene match: 9. CDR3 length: 17 amino acids. Germline V gene sequence: CDR1 MNHEY, CDR2 SVGAGI. Written as DNA, the CDR3 is TGTGCCAGCAGTGCGAACGCCGGGACAGGGAACACCGGGGAGCTGTTTTTT. It codes for CASSANAGTGNTGELFF.

This clonotype was seen repeatedly, ten times or more. The rearrangement uses TRBV9 and TRBJ2-7; 8 bases line up with TRBD2. The germline gives CDR1 SGDLS, CDR2 YYNGEE. V trimming: 0 bases; J trimming: 6 bases; junction bases outside the gene matches: 5. This CDR3 has 14 amino acids. CDR3 amino acids: CASSVVLAGGEQYF. CDR3 DNA: TGTGCCAGCAGCGTAGTGCTAGCGGGCGGCGAGCAGTACTTC.

This chain uses TRBV4-1 with TRBJ2-7; TRBD1 matches 8 bases. The CDR3 contains 14 residues. After removal of 3 bases from V and 4 bases from J, the junction contained 5 bases not matched to a gene. CDR1 MGHRA and CDR2 YSYEKL come from the germline V gene. The CDR3 sequence is CASSHVGQGYEQYF. The DNA of the CDR3 is TGCGCCAGCAGCCATGTCGGACAGGGATACGAGCAGTACTTC.

This chain uses TRBV9 with TRBJ2-2; 8 nucleotides match TRBD2. The CDR3 totals 16 residues. Trimming took 5 bases from V and 7 from J; bases not matched to a gene: 13. Germline CDR1 reads SGDLS; CDR2 reads YYNGEE. CDR3 DNA sequence: TGTGCCAGCAGTGAGCGTGGACTAGCCAATAACGGGGAGCTGTTTTTT. Encoded protein: CASSERGLANNGELFF.

CDR3: CASSSNPTVGETQYF. The CDR3 nucleotides are TGCGCCAGCAGCTCCAATCCCACGGTGGGGGAGACCCAGTACTTC. The J gene is TRBJ2-5, the V gene TRBV5-1; no clear D. Germline CDR1 is SGHRS and CDR2 is YFSETQ. The length of the CDR3 is 15 residues. Trimming took off 3 bases at V and 5 bases at J, with 17 bases between the two ends. The variable domain in full, with the rest retrieved from reference TRBV5-1 and TRBJ2-5, is KAGVTQTPRYLIKTRGQQVTLSCSPISGHRSVSWYQQTPGQGLQFLFEYFSETQRNKGNFPGRFSGRQFSNSRSEMNVSTLELGDSALYLCASSSNPTVGETQYFGPGTRLLVL.

This rearrangement joins TRBV12-3 or TRBV12-4 to TRBJ2-7, with unresolved D. The CDR3 contains 12 residues. Trimming pared 1 base from V and 6 bases from J, leaving 7 bases between. DNA of the CDR3: TGTGCCAGCAGTTTAGGGCAGCCCGAGCAGTACTTC. It is translated as CASSLGQPEQYF.

There are many counts of this clonotype. The V call is TRBV4-1, the J call TRBJ2-7; the match to TRBD2 covers 8 bases. The germline gives CDR1 MGHRA, CDR2 YSYEKL. The CDR3 runs to 17 residues. V shed 0 bases and J 1 base; nucleotides not matched to a gene: 8. CDR3 residues: CASSQDPNPGGSYEQYF. The CDR3 nucleotides are TGCGCCAGCAGCCAAGACCCGAATCCGGGGGGGTCCTACGAGCAGTACTTC.

This clonotype was counted many times. This chain connects TRBV6-5 to TRBJ2-1; D could derive from TRBD1 or TRBD2 (6 bases each). V was pared by 5 bases and J by 5 bases, with 22 bases between. The CDR3 consists of 17 residues. CDR1 is MNHEY, CDR2 SVGAGI, per germline. CDR3 bases: TGTGCCAGCAGTGCCCCGAGGGGGGTGAGAGGGAACAATGAGCAGTTCTTC. Its protein is CASSAPRGVRGNNEQFF.

This clonotype was counted a few times. A much larger clone lies one base from this, so it may be a read error. This chain uses TRBV3-1 with TRBJ1-4; 11 bases align to TRBD1. Looked up from germline, CDR1 is LGHDT and CDR2 is YNNKEL (reference sequence). CDR3 length: 15 amino acids. The trim removed 3 bases at V and 7 bases at J, leaving 4 bases unmatched. The CDR3 DNA is TGTGCCAGCAGCCAGCCGGGACAGGGGGGTGAAAAACTGTTTTTT. Amino acid sequence: CASSQPGQGGEKLFF.